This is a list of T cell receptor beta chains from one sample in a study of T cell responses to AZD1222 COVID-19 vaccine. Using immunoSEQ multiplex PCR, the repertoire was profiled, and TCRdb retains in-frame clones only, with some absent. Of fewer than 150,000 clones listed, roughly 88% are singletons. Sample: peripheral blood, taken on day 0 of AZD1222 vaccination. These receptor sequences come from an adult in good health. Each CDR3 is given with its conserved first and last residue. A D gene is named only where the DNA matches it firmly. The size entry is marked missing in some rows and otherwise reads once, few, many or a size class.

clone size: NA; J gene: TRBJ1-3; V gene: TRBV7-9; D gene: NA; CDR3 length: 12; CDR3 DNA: TGTGCCAGCAGCCAGGTCAGCAACACCATATATTTT; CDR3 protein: CASSQVSNTIYF
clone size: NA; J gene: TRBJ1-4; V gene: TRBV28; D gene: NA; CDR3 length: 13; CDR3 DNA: TGTGCCAGCAGTTTATGGTCGACATATGAACTGTTTTTT; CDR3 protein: CASSLWSTYELFF
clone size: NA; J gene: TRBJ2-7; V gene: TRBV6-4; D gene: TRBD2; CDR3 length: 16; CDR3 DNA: TGTGCCAGCAGTGACTCTCGCGGGGGGGCGCGTCACGAGCAGTACTTC; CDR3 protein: CASSDSRGGARHEQYF
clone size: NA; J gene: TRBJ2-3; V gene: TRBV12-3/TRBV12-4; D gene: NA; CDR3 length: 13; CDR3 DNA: TGTGCCAGCACACTTAGCGGCTCAGATACGCAGTATTTT; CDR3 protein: CASTLSGSDTQYF
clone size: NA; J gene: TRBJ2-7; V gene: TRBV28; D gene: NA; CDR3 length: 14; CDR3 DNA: TGTGCCAGCAGTTGGAGACAGAGATATTACGAGCAGTACTTC; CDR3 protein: CASSWRQRYYEQYF
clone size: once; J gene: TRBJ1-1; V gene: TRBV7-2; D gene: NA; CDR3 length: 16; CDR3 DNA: TGTGCCAGCAGCCCAAATATCCCAGGAGTGAACACTGAAGCTTTCTTT; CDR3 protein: CASSPNIPGVNTEAFF
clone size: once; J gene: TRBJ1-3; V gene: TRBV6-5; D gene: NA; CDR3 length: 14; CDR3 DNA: TGTGCCAGCAGGTTACAGCACTCTGGAAACACCATATATTTT; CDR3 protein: CASRLQHSGNTIYF
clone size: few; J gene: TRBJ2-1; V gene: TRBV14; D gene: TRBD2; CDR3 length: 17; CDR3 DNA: TGTGCCAGCAGCCAAGAGGAAGGACTAGCGCTCTACAATGAGCAGTTCTTC; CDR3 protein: CASSQEEGLALYNEQFF
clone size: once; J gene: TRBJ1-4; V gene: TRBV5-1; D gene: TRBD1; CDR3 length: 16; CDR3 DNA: TGCGCCAGCAGCTTAGCCGACAGGGGGTATGATGAAAAACTGTTTTTT; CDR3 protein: CASSLADRGYDEKLFF
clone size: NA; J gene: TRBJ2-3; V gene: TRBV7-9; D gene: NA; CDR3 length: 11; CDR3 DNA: TGTGCCAGCAGCCCTACGGATACGCAGTATTTT; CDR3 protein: CASSPTDTQYF
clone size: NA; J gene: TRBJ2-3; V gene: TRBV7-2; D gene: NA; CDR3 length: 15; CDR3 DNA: TGTGCCAGCAGATTTACAGGGTTCAGCACAGATACGCAGTATTTT; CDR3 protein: CASRFTGFSTDTQYF
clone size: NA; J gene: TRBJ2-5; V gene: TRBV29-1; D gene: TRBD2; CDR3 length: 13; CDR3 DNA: TGCAGCGTTGTCGGCGGGAGGGGGGAGACCCAGTACTTC; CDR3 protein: CSVVGGRGETQYF
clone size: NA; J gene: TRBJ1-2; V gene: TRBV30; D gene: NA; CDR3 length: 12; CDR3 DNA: TGTGCACATACAGGGAAGGACTCTGGCTACACCTTC; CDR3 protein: CAHTGKDSGYTF
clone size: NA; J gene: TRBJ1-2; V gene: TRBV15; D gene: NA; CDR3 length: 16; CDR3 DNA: TGTGCCACCAGCAGAGACCGGGACAAAAGGAACTATGGCTACACCTTC; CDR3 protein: CATSRDRDKRNYGYTF
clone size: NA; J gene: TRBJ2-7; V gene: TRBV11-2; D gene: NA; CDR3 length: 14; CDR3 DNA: TGTGCCAGCAGCTTAGACCATGGGGCATACGAGCAGTACTTC; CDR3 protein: CASSLDHGAYEQYF
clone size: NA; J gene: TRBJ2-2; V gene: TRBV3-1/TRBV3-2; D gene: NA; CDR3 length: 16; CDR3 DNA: TGTGCCAGCAGCCAACCCGGGACGCATCCTAACCGGGAGCTGTTTTTT; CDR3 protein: CASSQPGTHPNRELFF
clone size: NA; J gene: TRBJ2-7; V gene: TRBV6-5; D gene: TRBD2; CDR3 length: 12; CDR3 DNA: TGTGCCACCCGGGGGGGATTCTACGAGCAGTACTTC; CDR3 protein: CATRGGFYEQYF
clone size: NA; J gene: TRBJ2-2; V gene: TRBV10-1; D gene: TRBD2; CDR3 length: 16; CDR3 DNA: TGCGCCAGCAGCCTCGCGGGGGACCCGAACACCGGGGAGCTGTTTTTT; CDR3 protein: CASSLAGDPNTGELFF
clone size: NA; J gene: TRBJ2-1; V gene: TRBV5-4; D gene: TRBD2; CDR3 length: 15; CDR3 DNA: TGTGCCAGCAGCTTAGTACTAGCGGGATACAATGAGCAGTTCTTC; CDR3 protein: CASSLVLAGYNEQFF
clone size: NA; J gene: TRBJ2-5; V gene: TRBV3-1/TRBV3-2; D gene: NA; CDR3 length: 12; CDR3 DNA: TGTGCCAGCAGCCAACTACAGATGTCCCAGTACTTC; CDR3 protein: CASSQLQMSQYF
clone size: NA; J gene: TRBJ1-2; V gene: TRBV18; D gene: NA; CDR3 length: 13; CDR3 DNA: TGTGCCAGCTCACCAGTAGGGAACTATGGCTACACCTTC; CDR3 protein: CASSPVGNYGYTF
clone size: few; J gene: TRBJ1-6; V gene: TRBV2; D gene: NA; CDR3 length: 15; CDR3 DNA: TGTGCCAGCAGTGAACTTGGCAGGGGTAATTCACCCCTCCACTTT; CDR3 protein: CASSELGRGNSPLHF
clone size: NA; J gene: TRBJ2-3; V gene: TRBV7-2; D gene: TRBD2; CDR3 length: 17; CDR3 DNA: TGTGCCAGCAACATCGTAACAAGGACTAGCGGGAGAGATACGCAGTATTTT; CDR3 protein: CASNIVTRTSGRDTQYF
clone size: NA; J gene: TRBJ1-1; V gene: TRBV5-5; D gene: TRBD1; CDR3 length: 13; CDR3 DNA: TGTGCCAGCAGCAATTCGCCAAGGACAGGGGCTTTCTTT; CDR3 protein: CASSNSPRTGAFF
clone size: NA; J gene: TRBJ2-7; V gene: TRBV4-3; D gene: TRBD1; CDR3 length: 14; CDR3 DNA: TGCGCCAGCAGCCACGGGACAGGGTCCTACGAGCAGTACTTC; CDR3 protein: CASSHGTGSYEQYF
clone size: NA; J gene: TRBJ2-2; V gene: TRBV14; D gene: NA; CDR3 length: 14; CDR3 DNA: TGTGCCAGCAGCCAAGATCTAGCCGTCGGGGAGCTGTTTTTT; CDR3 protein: CASSQDLAVGELFF
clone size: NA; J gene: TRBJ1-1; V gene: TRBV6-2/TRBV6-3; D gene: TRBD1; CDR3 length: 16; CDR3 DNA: TGTGCCAGCAGTTACTCGATGGGACAGAGGAACACTGAAGCTTTCTTT; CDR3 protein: CASSYSMGQRNTEAFF
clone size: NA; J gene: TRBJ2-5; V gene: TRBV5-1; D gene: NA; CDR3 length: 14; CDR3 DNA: TGCGCCAGCACCGAAGGACCAAGGGGGGAGACCCAGTACTTC; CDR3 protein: CASTEGPRGETQYF